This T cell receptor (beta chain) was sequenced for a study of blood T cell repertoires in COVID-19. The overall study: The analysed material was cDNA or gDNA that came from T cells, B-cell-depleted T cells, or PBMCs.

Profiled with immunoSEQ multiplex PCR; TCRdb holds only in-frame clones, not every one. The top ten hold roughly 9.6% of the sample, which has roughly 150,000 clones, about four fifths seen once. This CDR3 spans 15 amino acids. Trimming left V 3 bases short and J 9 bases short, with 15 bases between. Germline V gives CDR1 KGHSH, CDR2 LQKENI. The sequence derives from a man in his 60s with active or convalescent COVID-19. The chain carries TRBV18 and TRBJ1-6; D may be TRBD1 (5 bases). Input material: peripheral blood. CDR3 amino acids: CASSPPGGGASPLHF. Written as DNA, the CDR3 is TGTGCCAGCTCACCCCCCGGGGGGGGAGCTTCACCCCTCCACTTT. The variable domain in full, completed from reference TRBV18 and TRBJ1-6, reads NAGVMQNPRHLVRRRGQEARLRCSPMKGHSHVYWYRQLPEEGLKFMVYLQKENIIDESGMPKERFSAEFPKEGPSILRIQQVVRGDSAAYFCASSPPGGGASPLHFGNGTRLTVT.